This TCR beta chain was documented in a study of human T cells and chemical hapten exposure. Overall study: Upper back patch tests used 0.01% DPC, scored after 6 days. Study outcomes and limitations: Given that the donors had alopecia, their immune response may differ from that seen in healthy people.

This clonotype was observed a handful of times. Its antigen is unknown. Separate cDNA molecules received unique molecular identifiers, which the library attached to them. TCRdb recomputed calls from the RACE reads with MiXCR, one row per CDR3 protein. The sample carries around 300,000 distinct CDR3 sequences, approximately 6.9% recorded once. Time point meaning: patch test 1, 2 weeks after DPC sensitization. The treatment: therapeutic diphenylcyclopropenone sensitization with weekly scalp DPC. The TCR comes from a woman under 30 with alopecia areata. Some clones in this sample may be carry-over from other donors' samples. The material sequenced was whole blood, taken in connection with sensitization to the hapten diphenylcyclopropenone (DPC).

The CDR3 DNA reads as TGCAGTGCTAGAAAGCAGGGCGCTGGAAACACCATATATTTT. It encodes CSARKQGAGNTIYF. This chain joins TRBV20-1 and TRBJ1-3, with D perhaps matching TRBD1 (5 bases). Trimming left V 2 bases short and J 2 bases short, with 10 bases between. Germline assignment: CDR1 DFQATT and CDR2 SNEGSKA (reference sequence). The CDR3 sequence is 14 residues long.